A single sample gave rise to the 29 T cell receptor beta chains below, sequenced in a study of blood T cell repertoires in COVID-19. Here immunoSEQ multiplex PCR was the method, and the copy in TCRdb shows in-frame clones only, minus some. The table includes a few hundred thousand clones, roughly 87% detected once. The sample consisted of PBMCs or T cells enriched from blood (not recorded which). The receptor set was obtained from a woman in her fifties or sixties who had recovered from COVID-19.

This chain links TRBV19 with TRBJ1-1, with D perhaps TRBD1 (5 bases). The CDR3 runs to 13 residues. The V gene's germline CDR1 is LNHDA and CDR2 SQIVND (reference sequence). Trimming removed 5 bases from V and 4 bases from J, with 11 bases in between. The CDR3 DNA is TGTGCCAGTAGTCAGACAGCAGGCACTGAAGCTTTCTTT. Amino acids: CASSQTAGTEAFF.

V usage is TRBV14 and J usage is TRBJ2-1; D perhaps matches TRBD1 (5 bases). Trimming shortened V by 4 bases and J by 7 bases, and 17 bases separated the two germline ends. Germline V lookup: CDR1 SGHDN, CDR2 FVKESK. The CDR3 runs 15 residues. CDR3 sequence reads: CASSPGRLSGNEQFF. The CDR3 DNA sequence: TGTGCCAGCAGCCCAGGGCGGCTTTCTGGGAATGAGCAGTTCTTC. Combining the CDR3 with reference TRBV14 and TRBJ2-1 gives the whole variable domain EAGVTQFPSHSVIEKGQTVTLRCDPISGHDNLYWYRRVMGKEIKFLLHFVKESKQDESGMPNNRFLAERTGGTYSTLKVQPAELEDSGVYFCASSPGRLSGNEQFFGPGTRLTVL.

The DNA of the CDR3 is TGCGCCAGCAGCCCCGGGACAGGGGTCACTGAAGCTTTCTTT. It codes for CASSPGTGVTEAFF. The J gene is TRBJ1-1, the V gene TRBV5-1; 10 bases line up with TRBD1. Germline V CDR1 and CDR2: SGHRS, YFSETQ. With V trimmed by 4 bases and J by 4 bases, 4 bases remained unmatched. The CDR3 is made up of 14 amino acids.

V usage is TRBV14 and J usage is TRBJ1-1; D uncertain. V lost 0 bases and J lost 6, with 14 bases in between. The CDR3 totals 15 residues. Germline CDR1 reads SGHDN; CDR2 reads FVKESK. This CDR3 is CASSQDALGVAEAFF. The CDR3 DNA reads as TGTGCCAGCAGCCAAGATGCCCTCGGGGTCGCTGAAGCTTTCTTT.

In its sample, this clone was seen once. V usage is TRBV29-1 and J usage is TRBJ2-5; D remains ambiguous. The V gene lost 7 bases and the J gene lost 5 bases, with 20 bases spanning the gap. The germline V gene has CDR1 SQVTM and CDR2 ANQGSEA. The CDR3 spans 14 residues. The CDR3 DNA sequence: TGCAGCGCCCAAGTAGACATGCTCCGGGAGACCCAGTACTTC. Its translation is CSAQVDMLRETQYF.

This clone was picked up one time. V usage is TRBV27 and J usage is TRBJ1-5; D gene uncertain. V was shortened by 9 bases and J by 4 bases, with 22 bases between the two germline ends. There are 16 residues in the CDR3. Germline-derived CDR1 and CDR2 are MNHEY and SMNVEV (reference sequence). The CDR3 region is CARKMEWTGINQPQHF. CDR3 coding DNA: TGTGCCAGGAAAATGGAGTGGACGGGAATTAATCAGCCCCAGCATTTT.

The V call is TRBV5-6, the J call TRBJ1-5; D remains unclear. V dropped 4 bases and J dropped 5 bases, with 10 bases sitting between them. This CDR3 has 13 amino acids. Per germline, CDR1 SGHDT and CDR2 YYEEEE. CDR3 protein: CASSRKRDQPQHF. DNA of the CDR3: TGTGCCAGCAGCCGGAAGCGGGATCAGCCCCAGCATTTT.

The gene calls are TRBV14 and TRBJ1-6; D unresolved. Trimming left V 1 base short and J 10 bases short, with 8 bases between. The CDR3 spans 13 residues. The germline CDR1 and CDR2 sequences are SGHDN and FVKESK. CDR3 amino acids: CASSQAPRSPLHF. The CDR3 DNA sequence: TGTGCCAGCAGCCAAGCACCGCGGTCACCCCTCCACTTT.

The chain uses TRBV3-1 (or the pseudogene TRBV3-2) and TRBJ2-3, with D perhaps matching TRBD2 (6 bases). V was shortened by 4 bases and J by 4 bases, with 24 bases between the two germline ends. There are 18 residues in the CDR3. CDR1 and CDR2 from the germline V gene are LGHDT and YNNKEL (reference sequence). The CDR3 nucleotides are TGTGCCAGCAGCCGCCGACTATGGCGCGGGGTAAAGGCAGATACGCAGTATTTT. Translating gives CASSRRLWRGVKADTQYF.

The rearrangement uses TRBV4-1 and TRBJ1-3, with 7 bases matching TRBD1. CDR1 MGHRA and CDR2 YSYEKL come from the germline V gene. J gave up 4 bases and V 7 bases, and 13 bases lay outside the gene matches. This CDR3 has 16 residues. The CDR3 spells CASTLAGGQRGNTIYF. In nucleotides, the CDR3 is TGCGCCAGCACCCTAGCGGGGGGACAGAGAGGAAACACCATATATTTT.

The V and J genes are TRBV7-9 and TRBJ1-2, with a weak D call TRBD1 (5 bases). V was shortened by 5 bases and J by 6 bases, with 22 bases between the two germline ends. CDR1 is SEHNR and CDR2 is FQNEAQ in the germline V gene (reference sequence). The CDR3 runs to 16 residues. The CDR3 DNA reads TGTGCCAGCAGCCTAGGGGCCCGGGCAGGGACTAATGGCTACACCTTC. It codes for CASSLGARAGTNGYTF.

This chain joins TRBV23-1 and TRBJ1-2, with D unresolved. TRBV23-1 is recorded as an ORF, its role being uncertain. Trimming took 4 bases from V and 2 from J, leaving 8 bases between them. The CDR3 is 13 residues long. The CDR3 reads CASSRVENYGYTF. The CDR3 DNA is TGCGCCAGCAGTCGTGTGGAGAACTATGGCTACACCTTC.

This clone showed up just a few times. The chain is built from TRBV5-1 and TRBJ1-5, with 8 bases identical to TRBD1. The J segment lost 3 bases and the V segment lost 1 base, leaving 3 bases of the junction unmatched. Per the germline V gene, CDR1 is SGHRS and CDR2 is YFSETQ. This CDR3 spans 15 amino acids. The CDR3 loop is CASSLTGGDNQPQHF. The CDR3 region has the DNA TGCGCCAGCAGCTTGACAGGGGGTGACAATCAGCCCCAGCATTTT.

The table lists this clone with a count of one. The chain combines TRBV11-3 with TRBJ1-6; no reliable D call. The CDR3 length is 15 residues. Germline CDR1 SGHNT, CDR2 YENEEA. Trimming removed 4 bases from V and 9 bases from J, with 16 bases in between. In nucleotides, the CDR3 is TGTGCCAGCAGCTCCCGGGGTGGGAGCAGTTCACCCCTCCACTTT. This encodes CASSSRGGSSSPLHF. Supplemented by reference TRBV11-3 and TRBJ1-6, the full variable domain reads EAGVVQSPRYKIIEKKQPVAFWCNPISGHNTLYWYLQNLGQGPELLIRYENEEAVDDSQLPKDRFSAERLKGVDSTLKIQPAELGDSAVYLCASSSRGGSSSPLHFGNGTRLTVT.

The genes are TRBV4-3 and TRBJ1-6; no clear D. The CDR3 is 16 amino acids. V dropped 0 bases and J dropped 7 bases, with 13 bases sitting between them. Germline V gene data show CDR1 as LGHNA and CDR2 as YSLEER. Here the CDR3 DNA reads TGCGCCAGCAGCCAAGATCCCGGGGTCGGGAATTCACCCCTCCACTTT. Residues: CASSQDPGVGNSPLHF.

V gene TRBV6-2 or TRBV6-3 combines with J gene TRBJ2-5, with 8 bases that match TRBD2. The ends lost 7 bases at V and 2 bases at J; junction bases unmatched: 9. The CDR3 totals 15 residues. Germline CDR1 and CDR2: MNHEY and SVGEGT. The CDR3 DNA reads as TGTGCCAGCAACCCGATAGGACTAGCTCAAGAGACCCAGTACTTC. Amino acid sequence: CASNPIGLAQETQYF.

The V and J genes are TRBV2 and TRBJ2-7; no definite D call. V was pared by 10 bases and J by 2 bases, with 21 bases between. Germline CDR1 reads SNHLY; CDR2 reads FYNNEI. This CDR3 has 15 residues. The CDR3 nucleotides are TGTGCCACCCACTCATTAAGCGCAAACCCCTACGAGCAGTACTTC. This translates into CATHSLSANPYEQYF.

This chain uses TRBV4-1 with TRBJ1-2; D is unclear. V lost 5 bases to trimming and J lost 6 bases, with 16 bases between them. The CDR3 is 14 residues long. CDR1 and CDR2 (germline): MGHRA, YSYEKL. The DNA of the CDR3 is TGCGCCAGCAGCGTTCCAAGGTCACTAAATGGCTACACCTTC. This sequence encodes CASSVPRSLNGYTF.

DNA for the CDR3: TGTGCCAGCAGCGTAGATGGTCAGGCCTCCTATAATTCACCCCTCCACTTT. Amino acids: CASSVDGQASYNSPLHF. The chain is built from TRBV9 and TRBJ1-6, with D hard to call. The CDR3 is 17 amino acids. CDR1 is SGDLS and CDR2 is YYNGEE in the germline V gene. The germline V and J ends were trimmed by 0 bases and 0 bases, with 10 bases remaining between them.

This rearrangement joins TRBV30 to TRBJ1-6, with a weak D call TRBD1 (5 bases). Between the trimmed V and J ends, which lost 2 bases and 6 bases, there was a span of 17 bases. Germline CDR1 GTSNPN, CDR2 SVGIG (reference sequence). This CDR3 has 16 residues. The chain's CDR3 is CAWSQETVIRNSPLHF. CDR3 coding DNA: TGTGCCTGGAGTCAGGAGACAGTGATTCGTAATTCACCCCTCCACTTT.

The rearrangement joins TRBV25-1 to TRBJ2-7; TRBD1 matches at 9 bases. Trimming at V came to 2 bases and at J to 1 base, leaving 6 bases not matched to a gene. The CDR3 runs to 16 residues. The germline gives CDR1 MGHDK, CDR2 SYGVNS. The CDR3 region is CASSEAQGARSYEQYF. The CDR3 region has the DNA TGTGCCAGCAGTGAAGCACAGGGGGCGAGGTCCTACGAGCAGTACTTC.

The chain carries TRBV27 and TRBJ1-1; D possibly corresponds to TRBD1 (5 bases). The CDR3 runs to 14 residues. Germline CDR1 MNHEY, CDR2 SMNVEV (reference sequence). V lost 9 bases and J lost 1, with 15 bases in between. The CDR3: CASSGGQRNTEAFF. The CDR3 nucleotides read TGTGCCAGTTCGGGGGGTCAGAGGAACACTGAAGCTTTCTTT.

The chain employs TRBV19 and TRBJ2-3; D might be TRBD2 (5 bases). Per germline, CDR1 LNHDA and CDR2 SQIVND (reference sequence). Trimming stripped 7 bases from V and 4 bases from J, with 12 bases between. The length of the CDR3 is 13 residues. The CDR3 is CASMGALADTQYF. The CDR3 bases are TGTGCCAGTATGGGAGCTCTTGCAGATACGCAGTATTTT. Full variable domain (remainder filled in from reference TRBV19 and TRBJ2-3): DGGITQSPKYLFRKEGQNVTLSCEQNLNHDAMYWYRQDPGQGLRLIYYSQIVNDFQKGDIAEGYSVSREKKESFPLTVTSAQKNPTAFYLCASMGALADTQYFGPGTRLTVL.

This rearrangement joins TRBV7-3 to TRBJ2-3; D uncertain. The germline V gene has CDR1 SGHTA and CDR2 FQGTGA. The CDR3 extends over 16 amino acids. V lost 5 bases to trimming and J lost 4 bases, with 19 bases between them. The CDR3 loop is CASSRLGPAGPDTQYF. The CDR3 DNA follows: TGTGCCAGCAGCCGCCTTGGGCCAGCAGGCCCAGATACGCAGTATTTT.

This rearrangement joins TRBV5-1 to TRBJ2-5; no clear D. Trimming took 3 bases from V and 5 from J, leaving 14 bases between them. Looked up from germline, CDR1 is SGHRS and CDR2 is YFSETQ. This CDR3 comprises 14 residues. DNA of the CDR3: TGCGCCAGCAGCTCTTTCCTAATGCCGGAGACCCAGTACTTC. This gives the protein CASSSFLMPETQYF.

The V gene is TRBV7-2, the J gene TRBJ2-2; D is unclear. The CDR3 spans 16 residues. The ends were cut back, 5 bases at V and 5 bases at J, with 18 bases in the middle. CDR1 is SGHTA and CDR2 is FQGNSA in the germline V gene. CDR3 DNA: TGTGCCAGCAGCGCCGGTGCCCTCGTACTTACCGGGGAGCTGTTTTTT. As protein: CASSAGALVLTGELFF.

The chain couples TRBV9 to TRBJ1-4; maybe TRBD1 (5 bases). Germline lookup yields CDR1 SGDLS and CDR2 YYNGEE. CDR3 size: 17 residues. V was shortened by 0 bases and J by 7 bases, with 19 bases between the two germline ends. In DNA, the CDR3 is TGTGCCAGCAGCGTAGGTCGGGGGGGTATTACTGTTGAAAAACTGTTTTTT. Protein: CASSVGRGGITVEKLFF.

The gene calls are TRBV5-1 and TRBJ2-1; D is perhaps TRBD2 (5 bases). The germline V gene encodes CDR1 SGHRS and CDR2 YFSETQ. The V end was cut by 5 bases, the J end by 8 bases, with 14 bases between. The CDR3 consists of 13 residues. CDR3 protein: CASRLAGVDEQFF. Here the CDR3 DNA reads TGCGCCAGCAGGCTAGCAGGAGTTGATGAGCAGTTCTTC.

V gene TRBV30 combines with J gene TRBJ2-1; 8 bases agree with TRBD1. The length of the CDR3 is 12 residues. CDR1 and CDR2 (germline): GTSNPN, SVGIG (reference sequence). Trimming cost V 5 bases and J 6 bases; bases outside gene matches: 3. CDR3 nucleotides: TGTGCCTGGGGACAGGGCTCCAATGAGCAGTTCTTC. Its translation is CAWGQGSNEQFF.